A selection of T cell receptor beta chains follows, all from one sample in a study of shared clonotypes between healthy human individuals. The assay was immunoSEQ multiplex PCR, and TCRdb's table has in-frame clones only and misses some. The table records fewer than 3 million clones, 85% to 95% of them present only once. Specimen: naive CD4+ T cells from PBMCs. The receptors were sampled from a man between 18 and 29 years old in good health. Some clones in this sample may be carry-over from other donors' samples. Both conserved end residues are part of each CDR3. D genes are given only for firm matches. Clone size appears in some rows only: once, few, many, or a class for an expanded clone.

clone_size,v_call,j_call,d_call,cdr3_aa,cdr3_nt
.,TRBV4-2,TRBJ2-2,.,CASSQDLVNTGELFF,TGTGCCAGCAGCCAAGATCTGGTGAACACCGGGGAGCTGTTTTTT
.,TRBV18,TRBJ2-3,.,CASSPQQERSTDTQYF,TGTGCCAGCTCACCACAGCAAGAACGGTCCACAGATACGCAGTATTTT
.,TRBV5-1,TRBJ2-7,TRBD1,CASSSSGTGGDEQYF,TGCGCCAGCAGCTCCTCCGGGACAGGGGGGGACGAGCAGTACTTC
.,TRBV4-2,TRBJ1-4,.,CASSPLGTQNEKLFF,TGTGCCAGCAGCCCCCTCGGGACCCAAAATGAAAAACTGTTTTTT
once,TRBV6-6,TRBJ2-1,TRBD1,CASRGQGLGHEQFF,TGTGCCAGCAGGGGACAGGGGCTAGGACATGAGCAGTTCTTC
.,TRBV27,TRBJ2-3,TRBD2,CAIGGLLLTDTQYF,TGTGCCATCGGGGGACTACTACTCACAGATACGCAGTATTTT
.,TRBV5-1,TRBJ1-2,TRBD1,CASSPDRDGYTF,TGCGCCAGCAGCCCGGACAGGGACGGCTACACCTTC
once,TRBV7-3,TRBJ2-3,.,CASSLQSTDTQYF,TGTGCCAGCAGCTTGCAGTCCACAGATACGCAGTATTTT
once,TRBV6-6,TRBJ1-4,.,CASSSSPIIEMFF,TGTGCCAGCAGTTCCTCCCCGATCATCGAGATGTTTTTT
once,TRBV7-9,TRBJ2-7,.,CASSRTDTYEQYF,TGTGCCAGCAGCCGAACAGATACCTACGAGCAGTACTTC
.,TRBV11-3,TRBJ2-7,TRBD1,CASSQGAVYEQYF,TGTGCCAGCAGCCAGGGGGCGGTCTACGAGCAGTACTTC
few,TRBV6-1,TRBJ1-1,.,CASSEAIPGKAFF,TGTGCCAGCAGTGAGGCAATCCCGGGAAAAGCTTTCTTT
once,TRBV19,TRBJ2-2,TRBD2,CASSSGGFSTRELFF,TGTGCCAGTAGTTCGGGGGGGTTTTCGACCCGGGAGCTGTTTTTT
.,TRBV19,TRBJ2-7,.,CASSDYRAGQYF,TGTGCCAGTAGTGACTACAGGGCTGGGCAGTACTTC
.,TRBV5-4,TRBJ2-1,.,CASSHYQFSSYNEQFF,TGTGCCAGCAGCCATTACCAGTTTAGCTCCTACAATGAGCAGTTCTTC
.,TRBV7-9,TRBJ1-2,.,CASSLVVDFGYTF,TGTGCCAGCAGCTTAGTCGTGGACTTTGGCTACACCTTC
.,TRBV19,TRBJ2-7,.,CASSVGTGARDLYEQYF,TGTGCCAGTAGTGTCGGAACGGGGGCGCGTGATCTCTACGAGCAGTACTTC
.,TRBV27,TRBJ1-2,.,CASSLRLGQNYGYTF,TGTGCCAGCAGTTTAAGGTTGGGTCAGAACTATGGCTACACCTTC
.,TRBV4-1,TRBJ2-3,.,CASSQDLGVLQGDTQYF,TGCGCCAGCAGCCAAGATTTGGGAGTCCTGCAAGGAGATACGCAGTATTTT
.,TRBV5-1,TRBJ2-5,TRBD2,CASSAGLAVQETQYF,TGCGCCAGCAGCGCGGGACTAGCGGTTCAAGAGACCCAGTACTTC
.,TRBV6-5,TRBJ1-1,TRBD1,CASSYSTGVTEAFF,TGTGCCAGCAGTTACTCGACAGGGGTAACTGAAGCTTTCTTT
.,TRBV9,TRBJ2-1,TRBD2,CASSASGSSYNEQFF,TGTGCCAGCAGTGCTAGCGGTAGCTCCTACAATGAGCAGTTCTTC
.,TRBV19,TRBJ2-1,.,CASSILEGSTYNEQFF,TGTGCCAGTAGTATTTTGGAGGGAAGTACCTACAATGAGCAGTTCTTC
.,TRBV5-1,TRBJ2-6,.,CATTPGALGANVLTF,TGCGCCACAACCCCGGGGGCGCTTGGGGCCAACGTCCTGACTTTC
.,TRBV10-3,TRBJ2-7,.,CAISDLRGGGEQYF,TGTGCCATCAGCGATTTACGCGGGGGCGGCGAGCAGTACTTC
once,TRBV5-8,TRBJ1-1,TRBD1,CASSLGQGMNTEAFF,TGTGCCAGCAGCCTGGGACAGGGAATGAACACTGAAGCTTTCTTT
.,TRBV28,TRBJ2-1,TRBD2,CASSLGLLSSYNEQFF,TGTGCCAGCAGCCTGGGACTACTGAGCTCCTACAATGAGCAGTTCTTC